These 22 T cell receptor beta chains were all obtained from the same sample, sequenced in a study of radiotherapy plus CTLA-4 blockade in lung cancer. The data were produced by immunoSEQ multiplex PCR, yet TCRdb's version contains in-frame clones alone and is incomplete. The sample has roughly 2,900 clones; roughly 80% are singletons. Sequences were derived from tumor tissue, sampled from a patient treated with radiotherapy plus ipilimumab. The receptors stem from a human donor with non-small cell lung cancer that progressed on radiotherapy plus ipilimumab.

V usage is TRBV4-1 and J usage is TRBJ1-1, with a possible D match to TRBD1 (5 bases). V lost 4 bases and J lost 3, with 12 bases in between. CDR1 is MGHRA and CDR2 is YSYEKL in the germline V gene. The CDR3 runs to 14 residues. The CDR3 region has the DNA TGCGCCAGCAGCCCGGGGGGGACCCACACTGAAGCTTTCTTT. Its translation: CASSPGGTHTEAFF.

The chain couples TRBV11-2 to TRBJ2-7, with D possibly matching TRBD1 (6 bases). Trimming cost V 7 bases and J 0 bases, with 10 bases left between them. Germline V lookup: CDR1 SGHAT, CDR2 FQNNGV. CDR3 length: 13 residues. CDR3 DNA: TGTGCCAGCACTGACAGGCGCTCCTACGAGCAGTACTTC. Protein product: CASTDRRSYEQYF.

The genes are TRBV9 and TRBJ1-1; 9 bases align to TRBD1. The CDR3 consists of 13 residues. V was clipped by 0 bases and J by 11 bases; unmatched bases: 5. Per the germline V gene, CDR1 is SGDLS and CDR2 is YYNGEE. This CDR3 is CASSVAGTGTAFF. CDR3 bases: TGTGCCAGCAGCGTAGCCGGGACAGGGACCGCTTTCTTT.

There are a few counts of this clone. J is TRBJ2-5 and V is TRBV10-3, with D perhaps given as TRBD1 or TRBD2 (5 bases each). Germline V gene lookup returns CDR1 ENHRY and CDR2 SYGVKD. Trimming pared 10 bases from V and 5 bases from J, leaving 23 bases between. The CDR3 length is 15 residues. CDR3: CATAGSVARRETQYF. The CDR3 DNA reads TGTGCCACCGCAGGGTCGGTAGCGCGCCGGGAGACCCAGTACTTC.

The gene calls are TRBV7-2 and TRBJ1-1; TRBD1 matches at 7 bases. CDR1 and CDR2 (germline): SGHTA, FQGNSA. V trimming: 4 bases; J trimming: 4 bases; junction bases outside the gene matches: 3. This CDR3 spans 13 amino acids. In DNA form, the CDR3 reads TGTGCCAGCAGCTCCTCAGGGGGCACTGAAGCTTTCTTT. Its protein product is CASSSSGGTEAFF.

The chain is built from TRBV27 and TRBJ2-7; tentative D call: TRBD1 (5 bases). The CDR3 has 13 amino acids. CDR1 is MNHEY, CDR2 SMNVEV, per germline (reference sequence). Trimming shortened V by 5 bases and J by 3 bases, and 11 bases separated the two germline ends. Here the CDR3 DNA reads TGTGCCAGCAGTCCCGCCGACAGCTACGAGCAGTACTTC. Translating it yields CASSPADSYEQYF.

This chain links TRBV25-1 with TRBJ1-1; D is possibly TRBD1 (5 bases). V lost 8 bases to trimming and J lost 0 bases, with 10 bases between them. Per the germline V gene, CDR1 is MGHDK and CDR2 is SYGVNS. This CDR3 comprises 13 residues. The CDR3 is CASVGVMNTEAFF. Here the CDR3 DNA reads TGTGCCAGCGTAGGGGTTATGAACACTGAAGCTTTCTTT.

This chain links TRBV29-1 with TRBJ2-1; TRBD2 matches at 11 bases. Per germline, CDR1 SQVTM and CDR2 ANQGSEA. J gave up 4 bases and V 6 bases, and 5 bases lay outside the gene matches. The CDR3 is 14 amino acids. CDR3 sequence reads: CSVRTSGLYNEQFF. Written as DNA, the CDR3 is TGCAGCGTCAGGACTAGCGGGCTTTACAATGAGCAGTTCTTC.

The chain employs TRBV7-8 and TRBJ1-1; TRBD1 aligns across 8 bases. The CDR3 extends over 14 amino acids. J was trimmed by 1 base and V by 5 bases; bases with no gene match: 3. Germline-derived CDR1 and CDR2 are SGHVS and FQNEAQ. The DNA for the CDR3 is TGTGCCAGCAGCGGACAGGGCAAGAACACTGAAGCTTTCTTT. Amino acid sequence: CASSGQGKNTEAFF.

The chain carries TRBV2 and TRBJ2-2; no definite D call. This CDR3 region has 13 residues. Trimming took 6 bases from V and 6 from J, leaving 11 bases between them. CDR1 SNHLY and CDR2 FYNNEI come from the germline V gene. CDR3 sequence reads: CASSTQHPGELFF. CDR3 DNA: TGTGCCAGCAGCACTCAACACCCCGGGGAGCTGTTTTTT.

The V call is TRBV7-8, the J call TRBJ2-5; maybe TRBD1 (5 bases). The germline gives CDR1 SGHVS, CDR2 FQNEAQ. V was trimmed by 5 bases and J by 1 base, leaving 17 bases between them. The CDR3 covers 16 residues. CDR3 residues: CASSITGAHTQETQYF. The CDR3 coding sequence is TGTGCCAGCAGCATCACAGGCGCACACACCCAAGAGACCCAGTACTTC.

This chain links TRBV27 with TRBJ1-1, with TRBD1 matching 7 bases. CDR3 size: 14 residues. V trimming: 7 bases; J trimming: 0 bases; junction bases outside the gene matches: 5. In germline, CDR1 is MNHEY, CDR2 SMNVEV (reference sequence). The CDR3 DNA sequence: TGTGCCAGCACCTCGGGACAGTTGAACACTGAAGCTTTCTTT. Protein: CASTSGQLNTEAFF.

The chain combines TRBV15 with TRBJ1-2; a possible D gene is TRBD1 (6 bases). The CDR3 loop spans 14 amino acids. Germline CDR1 LNHNV, CDR2 YYDKDF (reference sequence). Trimming removed 3 bases at V and 4 bases at J, with 12 bases between. CDR3 DNA: TGTGCCACCAGCAGGGGAGACAGGCCCTATGGCTACACCTTC. It translates to CATSRGDRPYGYTF.

The V call is TRBV29-1, the J call TRBJ2-1, with TRBD2 matching 8 bases. Trimming took 8 bases from V and 1 from J; bases not matched to a gene: 7. The germline gives CDR1 SQVTM, CDR2 ANQGSEA. The CDR3 is 14 amino acids. The CDR3, as DNA: TGCAGCTTGTCGCGGGGGGCTTCCTACAATGAGCAGTTCTTC. Translation: CSLSRGASYNEQFF.

V gene TRBV7-9 combines with J gene TRBJ2-7, with D hard to call. Trimming pared 5 bases from V and 1 base from J, leaving 3 bases between. The CDR3 has 11 residues. CDR1 is SEHNR and CDR2 is FQNEAQ in the germline V gene (reference sequence). The CDR3 sequence: CASSTSYEQYF. CDR3 sequence (DNA): TGTGCCAGCAGCACTTCCTACGAGCAGTACTTC.

A remark on this clone: The junction shows a germline mismatch at one end, possibly a read error. The chain uses TRBV14 and TRBJ1-3; D remains unclear. The CDR3 sequence is 14 residues long. Germline loops: CDR1 SGHDN, CDR2 FVKESK. CDR3 nucleotides: TGTGTCAGCAGCCAGTACCGCGAAGGAAACACCATATATTTT. This translates into CVSSQYREGNTIYF.

V and J are TRBV2 and TRBJ2-1; 10 bases line up with TRBD2. With 1 base clipped from V and 7 bases from J, the junction kept 7 bases outside the gene matches. The CDR3 is 16 amino acids. CDR1 is SNHLY and CDR2 is FYNNEI in the germline V gene. The DNA for the CDR3 is TGTGCCAGCAGTGAAGGGTTAGCGGGGGGTACAAATGAGCAGTTCTTC. Its translation: CASSEGLAGGTNEQFF.

This clone was seen a few times. This rearrangement joins TRBV18 to TRBJ2-7, with 9 bases matching TRBD1. Germline V gene sequence: CDR1 KGHSH, CDR2 LQKENI. V lost 8 bases and J lost 3; bases outside the gene matches: 5. CDR3 length equals 13 residues. The CDR3 sequence is CASAPGQGYEQYF. The CDR3 DNA is TGTGCCAGCGCCCCGGGACAGGGCTACGAGCAGTACTTC.

The V call is TRBV5-5, the J call TRBJ1-2; no clear D gene. Germline V gene data show CDR1 as SGHKS and CDR2 as YYEKEE (reference sequence). The CDR3 runs 17 residues. V lost 1 base, J lost 6 bases, and 22 bases lay in between. CDR3 DNA: TGTGCCAGCAGCTTGAATTTCCGGACCCTACCACCCAATGGCTACACCTTC. Amino acid sequence: CASSLNFRTLPPNGYTF.

This clone has only a few counts. The rearrangement joins TRBV18 to TRBJ1-6; 11 nucleotides line up with TRBD1. The CDR3 has 13 residues. Trimming took 3 bases from V and 12 from J; bases not matched to a gene: 1. Germline V gives CDR1 KGHSH, CDR2 LQKENI. This chain's CDR3 is CASSPGTGGPLHF. DNA for the CDR3: TGTGCCAGCTCACCTGGGACAGGGGGACCCCTCCACTTT.

The rearrangement uses TRBV5-1 and TRBJ2-2, with 16 bases lining up with TRBD2. V dropped 3 bases and J dropped 6; count of bases not matched to a gene: 2. This CDR3 has 16 residues. The germline gives CDR1 SGHRS, CDR2 YFSETQ. The CDR3 DNA follows: TGCGCCAGCAGCTCCGGGACTAGCGGGGGGGCCGGGGAGCTGTTTTTT. Translation gives CASSSGTSGGAGELFF. Full variable domain (outside the CDR3, taken from reference TRBV5-1 and TRBJ2-2): KAGVTQTPRYLIKTRGQQVTLSCSPISGHRSVSWYQQTPGQGLQFLFEYFSETQRNKGNFPGRFSGRQFSNSRSEMNVSTLELGDSALYLCASSSGTSGGAGELFFGEGSRLTVL.

The CDR3 reads CASSLDGSQNTGELFF. For the CDR3, the DNA is TGTGCCAGCAGCTTAGATGGTAGCCAGAACACCGGGGAGCTGTTTTTT. V and J are TRBV11-3 and TRBJ2-2; D gene ambiguous. With 0 bases removed from V and 1 base from J, the gap between germline ends came to 9 bases. The CDR3 totals 16 residues. Germline V gives CDR1 SGHNT, CDR2 YENEEA.